This entry concerns a single T cell receptor beta chain. The sample is drawn from a study of blood T cell repertoires in COVID-19. Clones were sequenced by immunoSEQ multiplex PCR, and TCRdb holds only the in-frame ones, with some missing. The data show 240,000 or so clones, with roughly 86% seen just once and over 2% held by the top ten. This TCR derives from a woman in her fifties or sixties who had recovered from COVID-19. Input material: PBMCs or T cells enriched from blood (not recorded which).

CDR3 in DNA: TGTGCCACCACGAGGGGGTGTCTGACTACTGGAAACACCATATATTTT. Amino acid sequence: CATTRGCLTTGNTIYF. The chain combines TRBV24-1 with TRBJ1-3; TRBD1 is a possible D gene (6 bases). This CDR3 is built from 16 residues. V lost 8 bases and J lost 2, with 18 bases in between. The V gene's germline CDR1 is KGHDR and CDR2 SFDVKD.